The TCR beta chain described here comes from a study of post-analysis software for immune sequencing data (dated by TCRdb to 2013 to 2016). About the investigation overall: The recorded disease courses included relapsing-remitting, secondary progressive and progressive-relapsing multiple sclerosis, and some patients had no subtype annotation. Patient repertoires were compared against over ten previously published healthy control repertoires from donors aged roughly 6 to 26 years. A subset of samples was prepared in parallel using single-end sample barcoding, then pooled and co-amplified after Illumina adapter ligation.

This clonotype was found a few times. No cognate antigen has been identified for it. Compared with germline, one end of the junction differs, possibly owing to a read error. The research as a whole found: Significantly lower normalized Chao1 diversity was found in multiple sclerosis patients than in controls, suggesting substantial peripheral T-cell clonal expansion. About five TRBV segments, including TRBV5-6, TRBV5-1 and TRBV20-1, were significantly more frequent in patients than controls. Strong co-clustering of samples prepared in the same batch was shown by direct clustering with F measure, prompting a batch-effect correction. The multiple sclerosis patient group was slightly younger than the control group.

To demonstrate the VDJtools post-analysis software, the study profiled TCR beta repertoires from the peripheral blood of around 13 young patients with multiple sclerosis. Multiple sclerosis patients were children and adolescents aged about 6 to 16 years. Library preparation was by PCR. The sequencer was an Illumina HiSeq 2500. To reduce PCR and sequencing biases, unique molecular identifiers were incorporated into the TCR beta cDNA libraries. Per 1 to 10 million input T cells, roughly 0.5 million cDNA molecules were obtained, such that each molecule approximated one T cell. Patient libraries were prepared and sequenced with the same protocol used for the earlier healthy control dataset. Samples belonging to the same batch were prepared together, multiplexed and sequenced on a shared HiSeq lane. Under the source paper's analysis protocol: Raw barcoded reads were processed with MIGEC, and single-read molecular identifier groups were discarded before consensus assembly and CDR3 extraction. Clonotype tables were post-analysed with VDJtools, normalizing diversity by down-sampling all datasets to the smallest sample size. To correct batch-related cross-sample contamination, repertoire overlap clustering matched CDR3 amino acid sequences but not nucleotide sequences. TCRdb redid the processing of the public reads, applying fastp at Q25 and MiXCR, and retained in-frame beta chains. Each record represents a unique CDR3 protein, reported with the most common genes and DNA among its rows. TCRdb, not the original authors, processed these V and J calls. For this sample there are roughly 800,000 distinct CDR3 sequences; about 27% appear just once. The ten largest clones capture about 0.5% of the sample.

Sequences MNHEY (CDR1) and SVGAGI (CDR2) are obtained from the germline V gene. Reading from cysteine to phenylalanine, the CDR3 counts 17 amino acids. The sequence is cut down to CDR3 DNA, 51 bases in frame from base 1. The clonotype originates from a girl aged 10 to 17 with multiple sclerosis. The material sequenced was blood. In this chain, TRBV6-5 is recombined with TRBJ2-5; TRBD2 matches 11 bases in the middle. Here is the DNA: TGTGCCAGCAGTTACTCCACCGGGACTAGCGGACAAGGGACCCAGTACTTC. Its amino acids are CASSYSTGTSGQGTQYF.